This T cell receptor beta chain was captured by sequencing in a study of T cells after yellow fever vaccination. Each CDR3 protein is one row after TCRdb ran MiXCR on the 5' RACE reads. This table holds about 68,000 distinct CDR3 sequences, approximately 7% found once. In germline, CDR1 is SNHLY, CDR2 FYNNEI. The CDR3 length is 14 residues. For this clonotype: A much more abundant neighbour one base away suggests this may be a read error.

Sample: CD8+ T cells sorted from PBMCs, taken around 45 days after the first yellow fever vaccination. V and J are TRBV2 and TRBJ2-1, with a possible D match to TRBD2 (7 bases). The TCR comes from a man younger than 30 who received the YFV17D yellow fever vaccine. DNA for the CDR3: TGTGCCAGCAGGGGGAGGGGGGGCTACAATGAGCAGATCTTC. Protein product: CASRGRGGYNEQIF. Full variable domain (remainder filled in from reference TRBV2 and TRBJ2-1): EPEVTQTPSHQVTQMGQEVILRCVPISNHLYFYWYRQILGQKVEFLVSFYNNEISEKSEIFDDQFSVERPDGSNFTLKIRSTKLEDSAMYFCASRGRGGYNEQIFGPGTRLTVL.